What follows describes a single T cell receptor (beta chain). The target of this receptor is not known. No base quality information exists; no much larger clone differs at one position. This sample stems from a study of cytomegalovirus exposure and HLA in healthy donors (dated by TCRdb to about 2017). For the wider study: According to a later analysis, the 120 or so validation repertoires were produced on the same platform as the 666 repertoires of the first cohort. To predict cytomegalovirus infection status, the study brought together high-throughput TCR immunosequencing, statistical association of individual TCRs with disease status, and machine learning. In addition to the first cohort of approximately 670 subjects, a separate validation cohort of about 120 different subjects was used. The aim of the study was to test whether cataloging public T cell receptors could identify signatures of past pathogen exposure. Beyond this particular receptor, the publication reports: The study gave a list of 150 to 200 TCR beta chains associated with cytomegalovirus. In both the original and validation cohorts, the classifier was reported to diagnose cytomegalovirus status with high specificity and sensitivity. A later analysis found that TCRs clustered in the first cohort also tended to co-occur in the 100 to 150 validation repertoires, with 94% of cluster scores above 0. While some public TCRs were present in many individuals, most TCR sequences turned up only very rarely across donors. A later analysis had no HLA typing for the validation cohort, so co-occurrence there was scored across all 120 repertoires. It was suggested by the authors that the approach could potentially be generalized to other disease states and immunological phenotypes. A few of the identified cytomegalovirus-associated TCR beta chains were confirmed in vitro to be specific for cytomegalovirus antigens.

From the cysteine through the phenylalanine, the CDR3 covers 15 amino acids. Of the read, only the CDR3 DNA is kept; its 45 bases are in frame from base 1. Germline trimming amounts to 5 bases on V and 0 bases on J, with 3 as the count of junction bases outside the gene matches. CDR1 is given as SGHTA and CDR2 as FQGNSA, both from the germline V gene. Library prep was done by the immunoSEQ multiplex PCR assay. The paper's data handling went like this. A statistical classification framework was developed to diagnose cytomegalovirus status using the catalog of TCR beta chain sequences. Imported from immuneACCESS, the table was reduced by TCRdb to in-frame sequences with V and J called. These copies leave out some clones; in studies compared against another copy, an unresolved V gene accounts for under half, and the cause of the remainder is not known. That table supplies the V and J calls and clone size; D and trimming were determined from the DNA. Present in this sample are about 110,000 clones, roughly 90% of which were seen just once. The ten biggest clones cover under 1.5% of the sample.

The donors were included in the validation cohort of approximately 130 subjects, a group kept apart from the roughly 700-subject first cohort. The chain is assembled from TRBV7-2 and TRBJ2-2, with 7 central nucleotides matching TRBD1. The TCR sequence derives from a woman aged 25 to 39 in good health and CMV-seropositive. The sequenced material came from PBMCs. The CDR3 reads CASSPGQTNTGELFF. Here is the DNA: TGTGCCAGCAGCCCGGGACAGACGAACACCGGGGAGCTGTTTTTT.